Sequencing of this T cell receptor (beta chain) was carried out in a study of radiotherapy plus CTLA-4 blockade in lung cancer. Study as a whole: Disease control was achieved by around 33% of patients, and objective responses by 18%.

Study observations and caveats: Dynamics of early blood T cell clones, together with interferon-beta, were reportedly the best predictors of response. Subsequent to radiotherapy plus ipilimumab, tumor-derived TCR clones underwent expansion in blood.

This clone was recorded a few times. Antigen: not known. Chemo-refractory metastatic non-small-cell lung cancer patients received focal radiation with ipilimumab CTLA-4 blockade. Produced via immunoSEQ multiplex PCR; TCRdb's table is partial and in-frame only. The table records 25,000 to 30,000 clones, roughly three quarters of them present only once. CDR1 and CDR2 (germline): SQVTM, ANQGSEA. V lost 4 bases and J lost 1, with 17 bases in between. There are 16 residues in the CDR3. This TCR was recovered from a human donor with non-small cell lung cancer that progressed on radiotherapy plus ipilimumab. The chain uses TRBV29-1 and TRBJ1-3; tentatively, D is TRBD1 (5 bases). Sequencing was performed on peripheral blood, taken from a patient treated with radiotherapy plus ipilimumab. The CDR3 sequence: CSVGLGATLSGNTIYF. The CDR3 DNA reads TGCAGCGTTGGGTTAGGGGCCACCCTATCTGGAAACACCATATATTTT.